The 30 T cell receptor beta chains below all came from one sample that was sequenced in a study of shared clonotypes between healthy human individuals. Sequencing used immunoSEQ multiplex PCR; TCRdb keeps in-frame clones, though not all of them. The sample consists of hundreds of thousands of clones, about 96% of them appearing once. Sequencing input: memory CD8+ T cells sorted from blood. Stated subset: CD45RO+ cells pooled with CCR7-negative TemRA cells. Every receptor here comes from a man aged 25 to 40 in good health.

The chain combines TRBV2 with TRBJ2-7; TRBD1 matches 9 bases. Trimming took 11 bases from V and 4 from J; bases not matched to a gene: 9. Germline-derived CDR1 and CDR2 are SNHLY and FYNNEI. The CDR3 covers 13 residues. CDR3 sequence reads: CASRRDREYEQYF. The CDR3 coding sequence is TGTGCCTCCCGCCGGGACAGGGAGTACGAGCAGTACTTC.

This clone was observed once. The chain recombines TRBV27 with TRBJ2-7; 7 bases agree with TRBD2. The ends lost 5 bases at V and 0 bases at J; junction bases unmatched: 4. CDR1 and CDR2 from the germline V gene are MNHEY and SMNVEV (reference sequence). This CDR3 is 14 amino acids long. CDR3 loop: CASSPGTISYEQYF. CDR3 nucleotide sequence: TGTGCCAGCAGTCCCGGGACTATCTCCTACGAGCAGTACTTC.

As for this clone: Relative to the germline gene, one junction end is altered; a read error may explain this. This same CDR3 is encoded by further DNA sequences in the sample. V gene TRBV7-2 combines with J gene TRBJ2-3; tentatively, D is TRBD1 or TRBD2 (5 bases each). From germline, CDR1 is SGHTA and CDR2 FQGNSA. The CDR3 sequence is 16 residues long. This CDR3 reads CASSLVAGRGTDTQYF. The DNA of the CDR3 is TGTGCCAGCAGTTTAGTGGCAGGGAGAGGGACAGATACGCAGTATTTT. The full variable domain, completed using reference TRBV7-2 and TRBJ2-3, is GAGVSQSPSNKVTEKGKDVELRCDPISGHTALYWYRQSLGQGLEFLIYFQGNSAPDKSGLPSDRFSAERTGGSVSTLTIQRTQQEDSAVYLCASSLVAGRGTDTQYFGPGTRLTVL.

This clone was counted once. This chain links TRBV30 with TRBJ2-5, with D possibly being TRBD2 (5 bases). Germline V gives CDR1 GTSNPN, CDR2 SVGIG (reference sequence). V lost 1 base and J 5 bases, leaving 14 bases between the germline ends. The CDR3 runs to 14 residues. This chain's CDR3 is CAWSAKLGMETQYF. For the CDR3, the DNA is TGTGCCTGGAGTGCAAAACTAGGGATGGAGACCCAGTACTTC. The whole variable domain, filled in from reference TRBV30 and TRBJ2-5, reads SQTIHQWPATLVQPVGSPLSLECTVEGTSNPNLYWYRQAAGRGLQLLFYSVGIGQISSEVPQNLSASRPQDRQFILSSKKLLLSDSGFYLCAWSAKLGMETQYFGPGTRLLVL.

The chain couples TRBV7-9 to TRBJ2-2; 9 bases are shared with TRBD1. In germline, CDR1 is SEHNR, CDR2 FQNEAQ (reference sequence). CDR3 length equals 17 residues. V shed 2 bases, J shed 6 bases, and the junction held 10 bases outside the gene matches. The CDR3 sequence: CASSLIAGTGKPGELFF. The CDR3 coding sequence is TGTGCCAGCAGCTTAATAGCTGGGACAGGGAAACCCGGGGAGCTGTTTTTT.

The CDR3 DNA reads as TGTGCCAGCAGCTTGGGGGTAGCGTCAGATACGCAGTATTTT. It codes for CASSLGVASDTQYF. The chain joins TRBV5-4 to TRBJ2-3; the D gene is possibly TRBD2 (5 bases). In germline, CDR1 is SGHNT, CDR2 YYREEE (reference sequence). Trimming stripped 0 bases from V and 4 bases from J, with 9 bases between. The CDR3 has 14 amino acids.

The chain recombines TRBV15 with TRBJ2-2; TRBD2 matches at 10 bases. V lost 3 bases to trimming and J lost 2 bases; unmatched junction nucleotides: 3. CDR1 is LNHNV and CDR2 is YYDKDF in the germline V gene (reference sequence). This CDR3 spans 16 amino acids. The CDR3 nucleotides read TGTGCCACCAGCAGGAGCGGGAGGGGAAACACCGGGGAGCTGTTTTTT. Amino acids: CATSRSGRGNTGELFF. The variable domain in full, with the rest retrieved from reference TRBV15 and TRBJ2-2, is DAMVIQNPRYQVTQFGKPVTLSCSQTLNHNVMYWYQQKSSQAPKLLFHYYDKDFNNEADTPDNFQSRRPNTSFCFLDIRSPGLGDTAMYLCATSRSGRGNTGELFFGEGSRLTVL.

The table lists this clone with a count of one. Distinct nucleotide sequences in the sample also encode this CDR3. The chain couples TRBV7-9 to TRBJ2-7; D not certain. Germline CDR1 is SEHNR and CDR2 is FQNEAQ (reference sequence). CDR3 length equals 13 residues. V lost 3 bases and J 2 bases, leaving 8 bases between the germline ends. CDR3 sequence (DNA): TGTGCCAGCAGCTTGACGGTCACCTACGAGCAGTACTTC. Encoded protein: CASSLTVTYEQYF. Using reference TRBV7-9 and TRBJ2-7 for the parts outside the CDR3, the full variable domain is DTGVSQNPRHKITKRGQNVTFRCDPISEHNRLYWYRQTLGQGPEFLTYFQNEAQLEKSRLLSDRFSAERPKGSFSTLEIQRTEQGDSAMYLCASSLTVTYEQYFGPGTRLTVT.

This chain links TRBV5-6 with TRBJ1-3; the match to TRBD1 covers 7 bases. Germline values: CDR1 SGHDT, CDR2 YYEEEE. V gave up 0 bases and J gave up 0 bases; unmatched junction bases: 9. This CDR3 is built from 18 residues. CDR3 sequence (DNA): TGTGCCAGCAGCTTGGTGACAGGGAGCCTCCTCTCTGGAAACACCATATATTTT. Translated, it gives CASSLVTGSLLSGNTIYF.

The chain joins TRBV18 to TRBJ2-3; D unresolved. Trimming shortened V by 6 bases and J by 6 bases, and 13 bases separated the two germline ends. CDR3 size: 13 residues. The germline CDR1 and CDR2 sequences are KGHSH and LQKENI. CDR3 nucleotide sequence: TGTGCCAGCTCCCTCGTTTATCCCGATACGCAGTATTTT. Translating gives CASSLVYPDTQYF.

This chain joins TRBV5-1 and TRBJ1-3; D is uncertain. CDR1 is SGHRS, CDR2 YFSETQ, per germline. The CDR3 consists of 12 residues. V lost 1 base to trimming and J lost 4 bases, with 3 bases between them. CDR3 amino acids: CASSLPGNTIYF. CDR3 bases: TGCGCCAGCAGCTTGCCCGGAAACACCATATATTTT.

The chain has TRBV9 and TRBJ1-3, with D possibly TRBD1 on 5 matching bases. V lost 0 bases and J lost 4, with 5 bases in between. This CDR3 region has 13 residues. CDR1 and CDR2 (germline): SGDLS, YYNGEE. The CDR3 coding sequence is TGTGCCAGCAGCGTAGACAGGGGAAACACCATATATTTT. Amino acid sequence: CASSVDRGNTIYF.

J is TRBJ2-3 and V is TRBV4-1, with 7 bases matching TRBD2. Germline assignment: CDR1 MGHRA and CDR2 YSYEKL. The length of the CDR3 is 18 residues. V lost 1 base and J lost 5; bases outside the gene matches: 15. For the CDR3, the DNA is TGCGCCAGCAGCCAAGTTTATGGTGGCGGGAGAGGTGGAGATACGCAGTATTTT. The encoded protein is CASSQVYGGGRGGDTQYF.

The CDR3, as DNA: TGTGCCAGCAGGTCTAGGACAGGGATTAGCAATCAGCCCCAGCATTTT. Translating it yields CASRSRTGISNQPQHF. This sequence joins TRBV28 and TRBJ1-5; 8 bases agree with TRBD1. Germline assignment: CDR1 MDHEN and CDR2 SYDVKM. V shed 6 bases, J shed 0 bases, and the junction held 7 bases outside the gene matches. This CDR3 is built from 16 residues.

The genes are TRBV28 and TRBJ2-7; the match to TRBD2 covers 9 bases. Germline CDR1 and CDR2: MDHEN and SYDVKM. V shed 4 bases and J 4 bases; nucleotides not matched to a gene: 8. This CDR3 has 15 amino acids. The CDR3: CASSSYAGGPYEQYF. The DNA of the CDR3 is TGTGCCAGCAGTTCCTACGCGGGAGGGCCTTACGAGCAGTACTTC.

The chain carries TRBV7-2 and TRBJ1-1; TRBD1 agrees at 7 bases. The CDR3 length is 13 residues. The V gene's germline CDR1 is SGHTA and CDR2 FQGNSA. Trimming took 3 bases from V and 4 from J; bases not matched to a gene: 2. Written as DNA, the CDR3 is TGTGCCAGCAGCTTGACAGGGTCCACTGAAGCTTTCTTT. Translation gives CASSLTGSTEAFF.

The chain couples TRBV5-1 to TRBJ2-7, with 10 nucleotides matching TRBD2. The trim removed 2 bases at V and 6 bases at J, leaving 11 bases unmatched. Germline loops: CDR1 SGHRS, CDR2 YFSETQ. The CDR3 consists of 16 residues. The CDR3 here is CASSFTGASGSPEQYF. The CDR3 DNA reads as TGCGCCAGCAGCTTTACCGGGGCTAGCGGGAGCCCCGAGCAGTACTTC.

The V and J genes are TRBV19 and TRBJ2-1; no clear D. Trimming removed 7 bases from V and 8 bases from J, with 12 bases in between. The germline V gene encodes CDR1 LNHDA and CDR2 SQIVND (reference sequence). The CDR3 extends over 12 amino acids. CDR3 DNA: TGTGCCAGTATAAATTTCAAGGATGAGCAGTTCTTC. Amino acid sequence: CASINFKDEQFF.

The chain has TRBV5-1 and TRBJ2-6, with D hard to call. This CDR3 contains 16 residues. V was trimmed by 0 bases and J by 0 bases, leaving 7 bases between them. Germline CDR1 is SGHRS and CDR2 is YFSETQ. The CDR3 protein is CASSLVGNSGANVLTF. Here the CDR3 DNA reads TGCGCCAGCAGCTTGGTAGGGAACTCTGGGGCCAACGTCCTGACTTTC.

This sequence joins TRBV30 and TRBJ1-1; perhaps TRBD1 as D (5 bases). This CDR3 is built from 14 residues. Germline CDR1 and CDR2: GTSNPN and SVGIG (reference sequence). Trimming cost V 5 bases and J 0 bases, with 13 bases left between them. The CDR3 region is CAWHRDGMNTEAFF. The CDR3 DNA follows: TGTGCCTGGCATCGGGACGGGATGAACACTGAAGCTTTCTTT.

The chain joins TRBV19 to TRBJ1-1; D not resolved. V was trimmed by 7 bases and J by 8 bases, leaving 14 bases between them. CDR1 is LNHDA, CDR2 SQIVND, per germline (reference sequence). The CDR3 loop spans 12 amino acids. The chain's CDR3 is CASTRRRTEAFF. The CDR3 DNA is TGTGCCAGTACCAGGCGGCGGACCGAAGCTTTCTTT.

The chain combines TRBV7-9 with TRBJ2-7; tentatively, D is TRBD1 or TRBD2 (6 bases each). Germline CDR1 and CDR2: SEHNR and FQNEAQ (reference sequence). The CDR3 sequence is 18 residues long. V was clipped by 3 bases and J by 1 base, with 22 bases between them. The CDR3 sequence: CASSFGGGFLTGSYEQYF. CDR3 DNA: TGTGCCAGCAGCTTCGGAGGGGGATTTTTGACGGGGTCCTACGAGCAGTACTTC.

The chain is built from TRBV21-1 and TRBJ2-7; the D call TRBD2 from the table was never checked on the DNA. TRBV21-1 is a pseudogene. The CDR3 totals 13 residues. The CDR3 coding sequence is TGTGCCAGCAGCAAAGCCCGGGTCTACGAGCAGTACTTC. Its protein is CASSKARVYEQYF.

The DNA for the CDR3 is TGTGCCAGCAGCCCCGTTACCACAGGCCACTATGGCTACACCTTC. Translated, it gives CASSPVTTGHYGYTF. This sequence joins TRBV14 and TRBJ1-2; TRBD1 is a possible D gene (5 bases). The V end was cut by 4 bases, the J end by 3 bases, with 15 bases between. The CDR3 covers 15 residues. Germline V CDR1 and CDR2: SGHDN, FVKESK.

The V gene is TRBV18, the J gene TRBJ1-6; 9 bases fit TRBD1. The CDR3 spans 20 residues. J gave up 2 bases and V 2 bases, and 13 bases lay outside the gene matches. CDR1 and CDR2 (germline): KGHSH, LQKENI. CDR3 sequence reads: CASSPEIDRGERTYNSPLHF. Here the CDR3 DNA reads TGTGCCAGCTCACCAGAAATCGACAGGGGGGAAAGGACCTATAATTCACCCCTCCACTTT.

This clone has only one observation. The V and J genes are TRBV4-1 and TRBJ2-1, with D perhaps being TRBD1 or TRBD2 (6 bases each). Germline lookup yields CDR1 MGHRA and CDR2 YSYEKL. This CDR3 contains 16 residues. V lost 0 bases and J lost 7, with 16 bases in between. For the CDR3, the DNA is TGCGCCAGCAGCCAAGAAGGGGGGAGAGTGGCAAATGAGCAGTTCTTC. Amino acids: CASSQEGGRVANEQFF.

This chain connects TRBV19 to TRBJ2-3; D remains unclear. The ends were cut back, 5 bases at V and 1 base at J, with 16 bases in the middle. This CDR3 contains 16 residues. CDR1 is LNHDA and CDR2 is SQIVND in the germline V gene (reference sequence). The CDR3: CASSPQLEWGTDTQYF. In DNA form, the CDR3 reads TGTGCCAGTAGTCCCCAGCTAGAGTGGGGCACAGATACGCAGTATTTT. Filled out from reference TRBV19 and TRBJ2-3, the complete variable domain reads DGGITQSPKYLFRKEGQNVTLSCEQNLNHDAMYWYRQDPGQGLRLIYYSQIVNDFQKGDIAEGYSVSREKKESFPLTVTSAQKNPTAFYLCASSPQLEWGTDTQYFGPGTRLTVL.

The rearrangement links TRBV10-3 to TRBJ2-7, with TRBD1 matching 9 bases. The CDR3 loop spans 15 amino acids. Germline-derived CDR1 and CDR2 are ENHRY and SYGVKD. J lost 2 bases, V lost 0 bases, and 2 bases had no gene match. The CDR3 region has the DNA TGTGCCATCAGTGAGTCCAGGACAGGGGCCTACGAGCAGTACTTC. Residues: CAISESRTGAYEQYF.

The chain links TRBV7-2 to TRBJ2-1; 10 bases align to TRBD2. Trimming removed 4 bases from V and 2 bases from J; junction bases left unmatched: 2. The V gene's germline CDR1 is SGHTA and CDR2 FQGNSA. The CDR3 runs to 15 residues. The CDR3 here is CASSSLAGPYNEQFF. In DNA, the CDR3 is TGTGCCAGCAGCTCACTAGCGGGGCCCTACAATGAGCAGTTCTTC.

The genes are TRBV2 and TRBJ2-3, with D hard to call. There are 11 residues in the CDR3. CDR1 SNHLY and CDR2 FYNNEI come from the germline V gene. Deletions cut 2 bases from V and 5 bases from J, with 2 bases between. This CDR3 reads CASSELDTQYF. The CDR3 DNA follows: TGTGCCAGCAGTGAACTAGATACGCAGTATTTT.